This TCR beta chain stems from a study of OX40 agonist ivuxolimab in advanced cancers. Study in general: Three patients had partial responses: one hepatocellular carcinoma, two cutaneous melanoma. General study results and limits: At doses 0.1 to 3.0 mg/kg, CD4+ and CD8+ clones expanded. Individuals who were partial responders at 0.1-3.0 mg/kg had clonal expansion that ranked among the lowest. Low normalized clonal expansion also occurred in some nonresponding patients.

The repertoire was sequenced with immunoSEQ multiplex PCR; TCRdb's copy has only in-frame clones and lacks some. The sample carries 45,000 to 65,000 clones, roughly nine tenths recorded once. The CDR3 contains 11 residues. Germline loops: CDR1 MNHNS, CDR2 SASEGT. V was clipped by 8 bases and J by 5 bases, with 6 bases between them. Of note for this clone: What it binds is not known.

This specimen consisted of CD4+ or CD8+ T cells sorted from blood, obtained in a trial of the OX40 agonist ivuxolimab. This TCR derives from an adult with an advanced solid tumor such as melanoma, head and neck, liver or kidney cancer. The chain has TRBV6-1 and TRBJ1-4; D is uncertain. CDR3 sequence: CASVWNEKLFF. In DNA form, the CDR3 reads TGTGCCAGCGTTTGGAATGAAAAACTGTTTTTT.